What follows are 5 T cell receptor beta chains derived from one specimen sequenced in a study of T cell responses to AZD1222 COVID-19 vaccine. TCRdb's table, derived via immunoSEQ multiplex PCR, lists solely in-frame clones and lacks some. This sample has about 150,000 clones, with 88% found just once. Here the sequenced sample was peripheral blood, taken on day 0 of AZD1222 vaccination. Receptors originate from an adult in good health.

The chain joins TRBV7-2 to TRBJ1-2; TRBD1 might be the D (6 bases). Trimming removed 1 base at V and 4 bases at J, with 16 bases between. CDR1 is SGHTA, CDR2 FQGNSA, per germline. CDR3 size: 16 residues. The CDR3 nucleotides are TGTGCCAGCAGCTTAGAGGCGGGGGGCGAGATCTATGGCTACACCTTC. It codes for CASSLEAGGEIYGYTF.

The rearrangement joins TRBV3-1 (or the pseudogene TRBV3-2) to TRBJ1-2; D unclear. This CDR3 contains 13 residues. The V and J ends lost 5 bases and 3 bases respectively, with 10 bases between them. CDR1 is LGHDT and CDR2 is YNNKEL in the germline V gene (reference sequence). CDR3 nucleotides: TGTGCCAGCAGCGTAGGATCGGACTATGGCTACACCTTC. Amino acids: CASSVGSDYGYTF.

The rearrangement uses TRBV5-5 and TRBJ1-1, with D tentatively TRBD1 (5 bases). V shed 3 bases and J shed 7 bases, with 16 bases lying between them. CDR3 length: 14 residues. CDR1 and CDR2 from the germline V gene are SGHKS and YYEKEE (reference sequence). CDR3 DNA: TGTGCCAGCAGCTCCCCCTCGGGGGTCCGTGAAGCTTTCTTT. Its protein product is CASSSPSGVREAFF.

In nucleotides, the CDR3 is TGTGCCAGCAGTGAAGTGGGAGGGGGGTCCTATAATTCACCCCTCCACTTT. Translation: CASSEVGGGSYNSPLHF. V usage is TRBV6-1 and J usage is TRBJ1-6; the D gene is possibly TRBD1 (6 bases). Trimming removed 1 base from V and 1 base from J, with 11 bases in between. The CDR3 runs 17 residues. Germline CDR1 MNHNS, CDR2 SASEGT.

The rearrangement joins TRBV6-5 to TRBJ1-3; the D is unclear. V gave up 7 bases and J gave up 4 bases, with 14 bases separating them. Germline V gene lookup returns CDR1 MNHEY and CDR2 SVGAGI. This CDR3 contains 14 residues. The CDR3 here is CASTYGVGGNTIYF. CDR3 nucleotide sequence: TGTGCCAGCACCTACGGGGTAGGGGGAAACACCATATATTTT.